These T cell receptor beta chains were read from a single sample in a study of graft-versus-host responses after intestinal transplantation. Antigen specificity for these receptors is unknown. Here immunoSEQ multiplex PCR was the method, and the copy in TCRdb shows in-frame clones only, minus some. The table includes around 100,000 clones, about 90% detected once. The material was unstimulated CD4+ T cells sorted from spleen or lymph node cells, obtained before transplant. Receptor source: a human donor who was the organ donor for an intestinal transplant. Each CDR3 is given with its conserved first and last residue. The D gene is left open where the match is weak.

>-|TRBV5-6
CASSPGQNYGYTF
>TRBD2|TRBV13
CASSLFQRGGNEQFF
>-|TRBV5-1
CANRDATNEKLFF
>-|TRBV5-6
CASSLFDRIYEQYF
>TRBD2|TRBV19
CASSIVAGDYSYEQYF
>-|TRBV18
CASSPGALVDTIYF
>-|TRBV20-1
CSARQGNEQFF
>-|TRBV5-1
CASSVDRQSDGYTF
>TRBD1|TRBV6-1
CASSETKTGPGYTF
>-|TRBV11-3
CASSFSSYNEQFF
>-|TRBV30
CAWREGGPRTEAFF
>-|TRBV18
CASSPLTGKKNTGELFF
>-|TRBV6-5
CASSRTRLTEAFF
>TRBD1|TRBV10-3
CAISESQTGVGYF
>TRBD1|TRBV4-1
CASSQRAGTAYNEQFF
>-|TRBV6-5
CASRNAGAYQPQHF
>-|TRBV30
CAWRVIGTTEAFF
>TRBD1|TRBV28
CASSPLDRGRNEQFF
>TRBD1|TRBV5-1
CASSDRGTEAFF
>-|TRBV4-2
CASSQDHAGATTDTQYF
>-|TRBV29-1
CSVGGSYEQYF
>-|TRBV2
CASRDLNEKLFF
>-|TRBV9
CASSVDGGRETQYF
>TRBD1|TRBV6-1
CASSETNRGSQPQHF
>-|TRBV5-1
CASSLGPQGSGNTIYF
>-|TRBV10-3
CAIKSGINEKLFF
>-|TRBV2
CASTWRVQHSYNEQFF
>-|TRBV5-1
CASSLEGVWGNEQFF
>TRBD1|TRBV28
CASSLSGGQETQYF
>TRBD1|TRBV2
CASTTGTAVYYGYTF
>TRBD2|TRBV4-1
CASSRGPAGAYNEQFF
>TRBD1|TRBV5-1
CASSLVEGQGVGELFF
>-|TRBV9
CASSLRNTGELFF
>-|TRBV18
CASSPAGWETYEQYF
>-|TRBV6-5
CASRPQGATNEKLFF
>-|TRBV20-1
CSASHYTEAFF
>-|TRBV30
CAWVIGSNSPLHF
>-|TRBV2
CASSFLGSNTEAFF
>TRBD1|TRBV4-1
CASSQAGGMRSNEQFF
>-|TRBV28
CASSFFGGNQPQHF
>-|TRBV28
CASSQRTPYEQYF
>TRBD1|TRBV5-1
CASSPPGQGNEQFF
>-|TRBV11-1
CASSLPGISYEQYF
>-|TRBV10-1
CASSAPEGGTDTQYF
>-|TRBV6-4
CASSAGTAGTEAFF